This TCR beta chain was identified in a study of T cells after yellow fever vaccination. TCR cDNA, made by 5'RACE template switching, carried an added universal primer site and UMIs. TCRdb redid the calling of the 5' RACE reads with MiXCR, one entry per CDR3 protein. Seen here are 400,000 to 650,000 distinct CDR3 sequences, around a fifth observed once, and the top ten hold about a sixth. V gave up 2 bases and J gave up 2 bases, with 9 bases separating them. This CDR3 comprises 13 residues. Germline CDR1 is DFQATT and CDR2 is SNEGSKA (reference sequence). This clonotype was found a few times. Source: PBMCs, taken roughly 20 days after the first yellow fever vaccination. The receptor comes from a man between 18 and 29 years old who received the YFV17D yellow fever vaccine. The chain has TRBV20-1 and TRBJ1-1; D gene unclear. CDR3 nucleotides: TGCAGTGCTAGATCTAGGAGTAACACTGAAGCTTTCTTT. Its protein product is CSARSRSNTEAFF.